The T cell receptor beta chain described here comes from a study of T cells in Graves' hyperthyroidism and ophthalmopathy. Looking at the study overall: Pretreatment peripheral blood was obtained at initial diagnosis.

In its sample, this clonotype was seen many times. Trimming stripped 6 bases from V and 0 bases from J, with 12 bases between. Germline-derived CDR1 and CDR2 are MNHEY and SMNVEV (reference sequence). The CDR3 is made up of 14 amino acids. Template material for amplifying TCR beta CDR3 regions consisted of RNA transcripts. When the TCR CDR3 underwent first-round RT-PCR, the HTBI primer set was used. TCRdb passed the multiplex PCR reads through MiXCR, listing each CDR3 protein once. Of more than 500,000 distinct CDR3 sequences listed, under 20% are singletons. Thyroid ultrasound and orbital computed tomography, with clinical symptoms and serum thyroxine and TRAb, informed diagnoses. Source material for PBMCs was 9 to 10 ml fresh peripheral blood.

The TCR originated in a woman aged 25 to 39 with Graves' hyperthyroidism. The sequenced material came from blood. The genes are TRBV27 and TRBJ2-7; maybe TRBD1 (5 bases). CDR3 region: CASRGPSSSYEQYF. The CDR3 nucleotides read TGTGCCAGCAGGGGGCCATCGAGCTCCTACGAGCAGTACTTC.